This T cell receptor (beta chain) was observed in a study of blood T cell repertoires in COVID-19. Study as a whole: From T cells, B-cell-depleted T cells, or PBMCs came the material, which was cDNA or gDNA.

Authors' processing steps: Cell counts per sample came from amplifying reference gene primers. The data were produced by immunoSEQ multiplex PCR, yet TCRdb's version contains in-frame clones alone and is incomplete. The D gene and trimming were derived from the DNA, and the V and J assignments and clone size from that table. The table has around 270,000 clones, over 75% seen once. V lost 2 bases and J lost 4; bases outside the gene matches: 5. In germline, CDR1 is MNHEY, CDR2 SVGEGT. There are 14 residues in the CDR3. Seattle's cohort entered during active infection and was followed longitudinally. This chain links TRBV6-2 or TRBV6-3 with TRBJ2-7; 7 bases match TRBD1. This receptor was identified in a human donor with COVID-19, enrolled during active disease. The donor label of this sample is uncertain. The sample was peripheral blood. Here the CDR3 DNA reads TGTGCCAGCAGTTACGGGGGACAGTTGTACGAGCAGTACTTC. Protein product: CASSYGGQLYEQYF.